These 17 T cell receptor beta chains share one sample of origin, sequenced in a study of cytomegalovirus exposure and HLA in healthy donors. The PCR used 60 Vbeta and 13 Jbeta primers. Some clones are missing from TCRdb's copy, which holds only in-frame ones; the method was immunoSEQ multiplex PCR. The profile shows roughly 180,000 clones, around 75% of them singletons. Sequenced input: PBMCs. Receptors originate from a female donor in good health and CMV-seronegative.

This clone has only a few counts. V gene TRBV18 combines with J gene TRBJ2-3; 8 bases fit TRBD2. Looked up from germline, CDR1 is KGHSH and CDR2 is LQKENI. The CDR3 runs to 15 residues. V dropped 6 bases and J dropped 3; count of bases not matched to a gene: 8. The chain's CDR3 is CASSVAGTGTDTQYF. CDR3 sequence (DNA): TGTGCCAGCTCGGTAGCGGGGACTGGTACAGATACGCAGTATTTT.

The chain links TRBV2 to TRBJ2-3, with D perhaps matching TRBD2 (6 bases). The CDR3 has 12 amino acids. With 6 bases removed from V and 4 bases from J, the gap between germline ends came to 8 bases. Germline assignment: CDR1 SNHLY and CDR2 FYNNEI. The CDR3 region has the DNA TGTGCCAGCAGCCCGGGGGCAGATACGCAGTATTTT. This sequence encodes CASSPGADTQYF.

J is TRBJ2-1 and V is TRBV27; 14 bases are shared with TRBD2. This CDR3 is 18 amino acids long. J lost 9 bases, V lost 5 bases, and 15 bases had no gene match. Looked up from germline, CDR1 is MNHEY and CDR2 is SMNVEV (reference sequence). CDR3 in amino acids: CASSIRLAGGRVVSEQFF. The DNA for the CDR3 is TGTGCCAGCAGTATTCGACTAGCGGGAGGGAGGGTAGTAAGTGAGCAGTTCTTC.

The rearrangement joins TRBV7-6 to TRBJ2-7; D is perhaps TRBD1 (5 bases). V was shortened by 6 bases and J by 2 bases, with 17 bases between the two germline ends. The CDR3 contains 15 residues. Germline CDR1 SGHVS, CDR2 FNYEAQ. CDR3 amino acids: CASSPYGQGPYEQYF. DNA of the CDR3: TGTGCCAGCAGTCCATATGGGCAGGGTCCCTACGAGCAGTACTTC.

CDR3 coding DNA: TGTGCCAGTAGTGCCTCCGGGACAGGGCAACTCTCTGGGGCCAACGTCCTGACTTTC. Amino acids: CASSASGTGQLSGANVLTF. The chain couples TRBV19 to TRBJ2-6; 9 nucleotides agree with TRBD1. V gave up 5 bases and J gave up 0 bases; unmatched junction bases: 11. This CDR3 is 19 amino acids long. Germline lookup yields CDR1 LNHDA and CDR2 SQIVND (reference sequence).

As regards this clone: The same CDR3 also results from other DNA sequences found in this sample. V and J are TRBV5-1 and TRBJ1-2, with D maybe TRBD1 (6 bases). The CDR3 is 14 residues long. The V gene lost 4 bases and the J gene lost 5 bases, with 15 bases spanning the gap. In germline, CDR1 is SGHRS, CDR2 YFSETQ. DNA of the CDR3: TGCGCCAGCAGCAGTCTACAGGGCGTTTATGGCTACACCTTC. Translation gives CASSSLQGVYGYTF.

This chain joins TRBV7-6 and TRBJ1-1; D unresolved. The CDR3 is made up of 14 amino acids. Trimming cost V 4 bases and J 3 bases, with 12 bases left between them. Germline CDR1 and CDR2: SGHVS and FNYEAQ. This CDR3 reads CASSSRGGYTEAFF. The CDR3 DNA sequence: TGTGCCAGCAGCTCCCGAGGCGGTTACACTGAAGCTTTCTTT.

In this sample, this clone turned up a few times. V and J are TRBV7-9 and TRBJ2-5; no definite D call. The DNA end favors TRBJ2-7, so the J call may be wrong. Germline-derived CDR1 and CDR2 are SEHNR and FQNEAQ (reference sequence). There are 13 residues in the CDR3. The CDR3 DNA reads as TGTGCCAGCAGCTTAGCTCGAGTGAACGAGCAGTACTTC. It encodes CASSLARVNEQYF.

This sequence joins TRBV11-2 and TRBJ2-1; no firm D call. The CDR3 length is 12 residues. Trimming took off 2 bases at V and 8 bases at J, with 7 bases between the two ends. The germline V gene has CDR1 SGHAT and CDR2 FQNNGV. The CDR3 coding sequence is TGTGCCAGCAGCTTAAATTATCATGAGCAGTTCTTC. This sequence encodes CASSLNYHEQFF.

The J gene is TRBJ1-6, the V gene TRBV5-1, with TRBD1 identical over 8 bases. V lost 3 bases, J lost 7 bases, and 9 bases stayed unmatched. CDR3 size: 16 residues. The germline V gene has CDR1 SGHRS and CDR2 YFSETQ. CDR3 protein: CASSWLTGAGNSPLHF. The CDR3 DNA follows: TGCGCCAGCAGCTGGTTGACAGGGGCGGGAAATTCACCCCTCCACTTT.

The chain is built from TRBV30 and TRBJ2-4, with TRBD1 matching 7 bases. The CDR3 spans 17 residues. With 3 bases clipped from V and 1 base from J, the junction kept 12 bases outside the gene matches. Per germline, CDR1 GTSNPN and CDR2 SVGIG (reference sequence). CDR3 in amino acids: CAWRGKGGRLAKNIQYF. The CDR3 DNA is TGTGCCTGGAGAGGGAAAGGGGGCCGATTGGCCAAAAACATTCAGTACTTC.

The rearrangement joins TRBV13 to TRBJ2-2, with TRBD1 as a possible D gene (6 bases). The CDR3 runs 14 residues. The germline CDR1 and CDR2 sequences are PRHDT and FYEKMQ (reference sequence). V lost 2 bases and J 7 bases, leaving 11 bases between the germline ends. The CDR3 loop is CASSLWGPGGELFF. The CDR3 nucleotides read TGTGCCAGCAGCTTATGGGGGCCTGGCGGGGAGCTGTTTTTT.

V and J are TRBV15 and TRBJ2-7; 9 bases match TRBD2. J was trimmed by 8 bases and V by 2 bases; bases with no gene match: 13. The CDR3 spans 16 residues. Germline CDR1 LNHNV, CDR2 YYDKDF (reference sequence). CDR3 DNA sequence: TGTGCCACCAGCAGATCCCCCCTGCGGGAGGGCCTGAAGCAGTACTTC. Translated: CATSRSPLREGLKQYF.

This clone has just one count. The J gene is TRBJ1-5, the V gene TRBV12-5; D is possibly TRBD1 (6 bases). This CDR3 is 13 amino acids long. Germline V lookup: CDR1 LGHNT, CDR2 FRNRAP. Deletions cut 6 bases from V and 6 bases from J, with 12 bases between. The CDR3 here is CASGVDSTQPQHF. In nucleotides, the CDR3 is TGTGCTAGTGGGGTGGACAGTACTCAGCCCCAGCATTTT.

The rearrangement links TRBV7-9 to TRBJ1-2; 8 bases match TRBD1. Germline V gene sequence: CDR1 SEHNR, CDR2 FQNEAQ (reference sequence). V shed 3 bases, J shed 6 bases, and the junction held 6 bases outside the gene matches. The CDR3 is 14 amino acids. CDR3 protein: CASSLTGAQHGYTF. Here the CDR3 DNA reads TGTGCCAGCAGCTTGACAGGGGCTCAACATGGCTACACCTTC.

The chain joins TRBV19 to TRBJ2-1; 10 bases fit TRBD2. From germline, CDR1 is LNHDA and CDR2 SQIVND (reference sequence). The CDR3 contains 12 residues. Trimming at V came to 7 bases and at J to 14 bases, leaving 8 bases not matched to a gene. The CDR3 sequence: CASKGLAEREFF. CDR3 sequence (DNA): TGTGCCAGTAAAGGACTAGCGGAACGGGAGTTCTTC.

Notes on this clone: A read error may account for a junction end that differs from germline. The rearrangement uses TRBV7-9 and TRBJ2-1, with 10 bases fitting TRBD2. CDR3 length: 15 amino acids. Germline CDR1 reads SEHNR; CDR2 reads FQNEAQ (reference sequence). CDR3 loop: CSSSLSLAGDNEQFF. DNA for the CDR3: TGTTCCAGCAGCTTAAGTCTAGCGGGAGACAATGAGCAGTTCTTC.